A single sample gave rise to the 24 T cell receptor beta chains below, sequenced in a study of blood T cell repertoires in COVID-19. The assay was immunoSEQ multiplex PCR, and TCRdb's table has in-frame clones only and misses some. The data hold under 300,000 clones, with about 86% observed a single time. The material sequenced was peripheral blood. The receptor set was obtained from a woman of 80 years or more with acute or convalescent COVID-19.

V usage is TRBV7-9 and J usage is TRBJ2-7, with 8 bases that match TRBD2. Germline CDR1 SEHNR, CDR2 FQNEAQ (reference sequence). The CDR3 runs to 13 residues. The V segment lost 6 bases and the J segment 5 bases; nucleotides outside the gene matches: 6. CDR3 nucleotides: TGTGCCAGCAGTTCCGGGACTAGGGACGAGCAGTACTTC. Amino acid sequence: CASSSGTRDEQYF.

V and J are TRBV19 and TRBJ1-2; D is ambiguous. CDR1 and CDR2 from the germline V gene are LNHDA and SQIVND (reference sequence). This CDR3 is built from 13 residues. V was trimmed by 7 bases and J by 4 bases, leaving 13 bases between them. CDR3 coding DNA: TGTGCCAGTACCATGGATCGGGGCTATGGCTACACCTTC. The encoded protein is CASTMDRGYGYTF.

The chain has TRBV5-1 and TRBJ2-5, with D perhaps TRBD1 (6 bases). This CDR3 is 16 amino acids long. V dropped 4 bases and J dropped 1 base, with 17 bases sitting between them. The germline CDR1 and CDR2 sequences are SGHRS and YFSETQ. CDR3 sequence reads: CASSPPVGGTQETQYF. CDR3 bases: TGCGCCAGCAGCCCGCCTGTAGGGGGAACCCAAGAGACCCAGTACTTC.

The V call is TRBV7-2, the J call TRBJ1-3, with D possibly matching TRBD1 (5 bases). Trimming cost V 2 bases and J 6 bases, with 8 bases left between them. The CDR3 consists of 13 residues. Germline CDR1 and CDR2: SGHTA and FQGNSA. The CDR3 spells CASSLRQLNTIYF. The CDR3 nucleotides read TGTGCCAGCAGCTTACGACAGCTAAACACCATATATTTT.

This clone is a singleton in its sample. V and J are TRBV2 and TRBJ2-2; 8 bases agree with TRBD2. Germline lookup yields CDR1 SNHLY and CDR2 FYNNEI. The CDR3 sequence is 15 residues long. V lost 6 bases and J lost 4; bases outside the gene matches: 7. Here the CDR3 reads CASSLRGGPTGELFF. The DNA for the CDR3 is TGTGCCAGCAGCCTTCGCGGGGGGCCCACCGGGGAGCTGTTTTTT.

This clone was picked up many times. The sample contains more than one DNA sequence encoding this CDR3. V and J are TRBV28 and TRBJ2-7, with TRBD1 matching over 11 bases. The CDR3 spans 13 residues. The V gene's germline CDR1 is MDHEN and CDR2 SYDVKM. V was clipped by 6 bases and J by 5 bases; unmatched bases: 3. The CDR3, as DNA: TGTGCCAGCAGAAGGACAGGGGGCAACGAGCAGTACTTC. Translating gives CASRRTGGNEQYF. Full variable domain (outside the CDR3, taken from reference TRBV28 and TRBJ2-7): DVKVTQSSRYLVKRTGEKVFLECVQDMDHENMFWYRQDPGLGLRLIYFSYDVKMKEKGDIPEGYSVSREKKERFSLILESASTNQTSMYLCASRRTGGNEQYFGPGTRLTVT.

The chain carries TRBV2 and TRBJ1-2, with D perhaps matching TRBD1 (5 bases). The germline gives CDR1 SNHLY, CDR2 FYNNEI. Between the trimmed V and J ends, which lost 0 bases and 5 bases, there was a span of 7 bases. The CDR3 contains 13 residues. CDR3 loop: CASSEAGTYGYTF. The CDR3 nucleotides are TGTGCCAGCAGTGAAGCCGGGACTTATGGCTACACCTTC.

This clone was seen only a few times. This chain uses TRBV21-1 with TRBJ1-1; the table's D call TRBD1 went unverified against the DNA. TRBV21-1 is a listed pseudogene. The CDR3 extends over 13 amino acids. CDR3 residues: CASSRQGTVEAFF. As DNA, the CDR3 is TGTGCCAGCAGCCGCCAGGGGACAGTTGAAGCTTTCTTT.

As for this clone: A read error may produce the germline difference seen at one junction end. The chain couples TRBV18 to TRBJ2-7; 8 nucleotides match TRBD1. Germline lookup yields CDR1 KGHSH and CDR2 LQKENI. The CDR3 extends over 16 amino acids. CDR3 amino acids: CASSPPRTGLSSEQYF. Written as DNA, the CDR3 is TGTGCCAGCTCACCACCAAGGACAGGGCTCTCCTCCGAGCAGTACTTC.

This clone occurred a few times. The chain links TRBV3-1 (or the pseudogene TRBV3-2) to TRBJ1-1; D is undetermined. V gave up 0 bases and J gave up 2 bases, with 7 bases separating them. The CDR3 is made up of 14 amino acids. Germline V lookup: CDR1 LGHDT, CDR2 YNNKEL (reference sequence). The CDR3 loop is CASSQEEGNTEAFF. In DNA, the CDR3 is TGTGCCAGCAGCCAAGAGGAGGGAAACACTGAAGCTTTCTTT.

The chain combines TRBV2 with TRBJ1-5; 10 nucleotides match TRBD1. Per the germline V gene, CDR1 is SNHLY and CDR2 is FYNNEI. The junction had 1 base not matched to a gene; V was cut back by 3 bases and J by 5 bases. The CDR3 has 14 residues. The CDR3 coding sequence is TGTGCCAGCAGTGATGGGACAGGGGATCAGCCCCAGCATTTT. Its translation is CASSDGTGDQPQHF.

CDR3 amino acids: CASSQDTDYNEQFF. Here the CDR3 DNA reads TGCGCCAGCAGCCAAGATACAGACTACAATGAGCAGTTCTTC. The gene calls are TRBV4-1 and TRBJ2-1; D unclear. The V end lost 0 bases, the J end lost 3 bases, and 6 bases lay between the germline ends. The CDR3 runs to 14 residues. Germline-derived CDR1 and CDR2 are MGHRA and YSYEKL.

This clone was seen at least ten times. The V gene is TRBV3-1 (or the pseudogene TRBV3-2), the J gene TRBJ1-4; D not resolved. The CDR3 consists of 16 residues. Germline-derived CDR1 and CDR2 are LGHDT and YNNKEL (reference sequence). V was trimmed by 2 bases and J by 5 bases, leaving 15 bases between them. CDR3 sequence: CASSQPVGPGNEKLFF. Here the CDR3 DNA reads TGTGCCAGCAGCCAACCTGTTGGCCCGGGGAATGAAAAACTGTTTTTT.

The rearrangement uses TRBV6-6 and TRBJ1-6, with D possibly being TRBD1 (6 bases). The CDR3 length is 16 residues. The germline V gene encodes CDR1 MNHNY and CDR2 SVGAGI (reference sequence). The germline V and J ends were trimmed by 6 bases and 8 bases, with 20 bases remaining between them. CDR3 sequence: CASSYRGGAVDSPLHF. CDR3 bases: TGTGCCAGCAGCTACCGGGGGGGGGCGGTTGATTCACCCCTCCACTTT.

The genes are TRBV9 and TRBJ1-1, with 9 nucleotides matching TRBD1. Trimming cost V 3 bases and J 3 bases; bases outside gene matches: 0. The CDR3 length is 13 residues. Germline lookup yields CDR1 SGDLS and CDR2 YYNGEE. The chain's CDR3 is CASSGDRDTEAFF. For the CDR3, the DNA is TGTGCCAGCAGCGGGGACAGGGACACTGAAGCTTTCTTT.

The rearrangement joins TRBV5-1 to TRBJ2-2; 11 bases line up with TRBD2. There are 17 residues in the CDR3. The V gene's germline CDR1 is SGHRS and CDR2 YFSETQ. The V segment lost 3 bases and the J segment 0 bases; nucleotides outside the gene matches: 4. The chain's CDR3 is CASSSGLAATNTGELFF. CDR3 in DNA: TGCGCCAGCAGCTCGGGACTAGCGGCTACGAACACCGGGGAGCTGTTTTTT.

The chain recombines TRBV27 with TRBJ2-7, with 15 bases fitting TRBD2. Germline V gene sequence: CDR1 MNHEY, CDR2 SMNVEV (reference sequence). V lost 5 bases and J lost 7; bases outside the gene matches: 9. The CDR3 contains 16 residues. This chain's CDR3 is CASSRTSGGGLGEQYF. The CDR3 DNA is TGTGCCAGCAGTAGGACTAGCGGGGGGGGACTGGGGGAGCAGTACTTC.

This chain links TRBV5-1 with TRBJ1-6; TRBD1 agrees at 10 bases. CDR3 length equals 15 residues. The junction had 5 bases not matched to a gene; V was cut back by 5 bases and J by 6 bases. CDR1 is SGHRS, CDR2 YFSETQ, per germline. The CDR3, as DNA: TGCGCCAGCAGACCGGGACAGGGGTTTAATTCACCCCTCCACTTT. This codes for CASRPGQGFNSPLHF. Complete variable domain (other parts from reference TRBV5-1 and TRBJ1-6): KAGVTQTPRYLIKTRGQQVTLSCSPISGHRSVSWYQQTPGQGLQFLFEYFSETQRNKGNFPGRFSGRQFSNSRSEMNVSTLELGDSALYLCASRPGQGFNSPLHFGNGTRLTVT.

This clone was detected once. The CDR3 loop is CASSTRQGSTGELFF. The DNA of the CDR3 is TGCGCCAGCAGCACCAGACAGGGGAGCACCGGGGAGCTGTTTTTT. The chain is built from TRBV5-1 and TRBJ2-2; TRBD1 matches at 8 bases. This CDR3 region has 15 residues. V was pared by 4 bases and J by 4 bases, with 6 bases of the junction left unmatched. The germline gives CDR1 SGHRS, CDR2 YFSETQ.

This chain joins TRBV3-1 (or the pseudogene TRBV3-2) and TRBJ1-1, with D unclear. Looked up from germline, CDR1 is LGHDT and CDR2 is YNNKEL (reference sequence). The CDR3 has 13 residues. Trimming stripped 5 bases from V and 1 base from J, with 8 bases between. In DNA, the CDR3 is TGTGCCAGCAGCAGACACGGGAACACTGAAGCTTTCTTT. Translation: CASSRHGNTEAFF.

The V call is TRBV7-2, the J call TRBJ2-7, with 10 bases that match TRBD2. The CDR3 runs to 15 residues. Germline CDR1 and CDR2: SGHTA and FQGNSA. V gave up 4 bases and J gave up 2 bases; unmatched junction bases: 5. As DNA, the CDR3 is TGTGCCAGCAGCTCACGGACTAGCGGTACCTACGAGCAGTACTTC. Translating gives CASSSRTSGTYEQYF.

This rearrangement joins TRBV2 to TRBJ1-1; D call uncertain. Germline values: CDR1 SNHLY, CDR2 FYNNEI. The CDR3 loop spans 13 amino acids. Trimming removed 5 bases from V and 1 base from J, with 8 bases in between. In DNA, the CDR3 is TGTGCCAGCAGTCCCCTAGGGAACACTGAAGCTTTCTTT. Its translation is CASSPLGNTEAFF.

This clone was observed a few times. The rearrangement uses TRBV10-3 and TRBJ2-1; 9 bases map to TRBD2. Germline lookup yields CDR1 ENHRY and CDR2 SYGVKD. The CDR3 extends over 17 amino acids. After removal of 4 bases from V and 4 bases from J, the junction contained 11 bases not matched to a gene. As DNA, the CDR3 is TGTGCCATCAGTGGAGGAGCGGGGGGATCCGGTTACAATGAGCAGTTCTTC. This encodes CAISGGAGGSGYNEQFF.

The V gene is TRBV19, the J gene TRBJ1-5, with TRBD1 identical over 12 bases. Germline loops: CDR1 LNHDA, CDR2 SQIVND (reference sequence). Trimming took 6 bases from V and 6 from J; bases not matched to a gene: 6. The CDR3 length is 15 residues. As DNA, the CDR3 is TGTGCCAGTAGCGGGACAGGGGGCCAAGGTCAGCCCCAGCATTTT. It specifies CASSGTGGQGQPQHF.